These 18 T cell receptor beta chains were all obtained from the same sample, sequenced in a study of blood T cell repertoires in COVID-19. The method was immunoSEQ multiplex PCR; TCRdb's version includes in-frame clones alone and lacks a portion of them. The sample carries around 100,000 clones, around 90% recorded once. The sequencing input was peripheral blood. The receptors shown here come from a man of 80 years or more with acute or convalescent COVID-19.

This clone was counted a single time. V and J are TRBV5-6 and TRBJ1-3; 9 bases fit TRBD1. The CDR3 extends over 15 amino acids. With 4 bases clipped from V and 3 bases from J, the junction kept 5 bases outside the gene matches. Germline CDR1 is SGHDT and CDR2 is YYEEEE. The CDR3 nucleotides are TGTGCCAGCAGCCCACAGGGGGCGCGTGGAAACACCATATATTTT. Translated: CASSPQGARGNTIYF.

This clone was picked up a small number of times. The chain employs TRBV28 and TRBJ2-5; 9 bases fit TRBD2. The CDR3 has 15 residues. V lost 6 bases, J lost 5 bases, and 10 bases stayed unmatched. Germline lookup yields CDR1 MDHEN and CDR2 SYDVKM. This chain's CDR3 is CASSPPSGKGETQYF. The DNA for the CDR3 is TGTGCCAGCAGCCCGCCTAGCGGGAAGGGGGAGACCCAGTACTTC.

The chain is built from TRBV6-5 and TRBJ1-6, with a weak D call TRBD1 (6 bases). This CDR3 is built from 14 residues. V was pared by 6 bases and J by 9 bases, with 15 bases between. Germline V gene data show CDR1 as MNHEY and CDR2 as SVGAGI. The DNA for the CDR3 is TGTGCCAGCAGATACGGGGGCAGTGGTTCACCCCTCCACTTT. It encodes CASRYGGSGSPLHF.

The V and J genes are TRBV19 and TRBJ1-2; TRBD1 aligns across 8 bases. CDR1 is LNHDA and CDR2 is SQIVND in the germline V gene (reference sequence). The J segment lost 6 bases and the V segment lost 6 bases, leaving 6 bases of the junction unmatched. CDR3 size: 13 residues. The CDR3 loop reads CASSPGQGDGYTF. The CDR3 bases are TGTGCCAGTAGCCCAGGACAGGGTGATGGCTACACCTTC. Full variable domain (rest looked up from reference TRBV19 and TRBJ1-2): DGGITQSPKYLFRKEGQNVTLSCEQNLNHDAMYWYRQDPGQGLRLIYYSQIVNDFQKGDIAEGYSVSREKKESFPLTVTSAQKNPTAFYLCASSPGQGDGYTFGSGTRLTVV.

Details on this clone: The same CDR3 can be traced to other DNA sequences in this sample. CDR3 residues: CASSVGGQGGEKLFF. The CDR3 region has the DNA TGTGCCAGCAGCGTCGGGGGGCAGGGTGGTGAAAAACTGTTTTTT. The chain recombines TRBV9 with TRBJ1-4, with D perhaps TRBD1 (6 bases). This CDR3 contains 15 residues. CDR1 SGDLS and CDR2 YYNGEE come from the germline V gene. Trimming cost V 2 bases and J 7 bases, with 15 bases left between them.

This chain uses TRBV6-5 with TRBJ1-2; 9 nucleotides match TRBD1. Unmatched junction bases numbered 7, after V lost 7 bases and J lost 7 bases. The germline gives CDR1 MNHEY, CDR2 SVGAGI. This CDR3 has 13 amino acids. CDR3: CASTTGQGSGYTF. The CDR3 region has the DNA TGTGCCAGCACCACGGGACAGGGCAGTGGCTACACCTTC.

The CDR3 DNA follows: TGTGCCAGCAGCGGAGGGTCGCCCTACGAGCAGTACTTC. Protein sequence: CASSGGSPYEQYF. The genes are TRBV11-2 and TRBJ2-7; D might be TRBD2 (6 bases). The length of the CDR3 is 13 residues. Germline CDR1 and CDR2: SGHAT and FQNNGV. V lost 5 bases, J lost 2 bases, and 10 bases lay in between.

J is TRBJ1-1 and V is TRBV18; D uncertain. The CDR3 sequence is 15 residues long. Germline CDR1 reads KGHSH; CDR2 reads LQKENI. Deletions cut 6 bases from V and 0 bases from J, with 14 bases between. The chain's CDR3 is CASSPERWMNTEAFF. The CDR3 coding sequence is TGTGCCAGCTCCCCAGAGCGGTGGATGAACACTGAAGCTTTCTTT.

The J gene is TRBJ2-2, the V gene TRBV5-1; tentative D call: TRBD2 (6 bases). V was clipped by 0 bases and J by 0 bases, with 9 bases between them. Germline CDR1 SGHRS, CDR2 YFSETQ. This CDR3 has 16 residues. The CDR3 DNA is TGCGCCAGCAGCTTGGGAGGGACTTCGAACACCGGGGAGCTGTTTTTT. It specifies CASSLGGTSNTGELFF.

The chain links TRBV25-1 to TRBJ2-1; TRBD2 aligns across 10 bases. CDR3 size: 16 residues. V lost 3 bases, J lost 5 bases, and 7 bases stayed unmatched. Germline assignment: CDR1 MGHDK and CDR2 SYGVNS. The CDR3 here is CASSELSGGAHNEQFF. The CDR3 bases are TGTGCCAGCAGTGAGTTAAGCGGGGGGGCCCACAATGAGCAGTTCTTC.

This chain links TRBV18 with TRBJ2-3, with 7 bases matching TRBD2. Per germline, CDR1 KGHSH and CDR2 LQKENI. J lost 0 bases, V lost 0 bases, and 6 bases had no gene match. The CDR3 loop spans 17 amino acids. This CDR3 is CASSPPSSGPSTDTQYF. CDR3 in DNA: TGTGCCAGCTCACCACCTTCTAGCGGCCCCAGCACAGATACGCAGTATTTT. Full variable domain (rest looked up from reference TRBV18 and TRBJ2-3): NAGVMQNPRHLVRRRGQEARLRCSPMKGHSHVYWYRQLPEEGLKFMVYLQKENIIDESGMPKERFSAEFPKEGPSILRIQQVVRGDSAAYFCASSPPSSGPSTDTQYFGPGTRLTVL.

V and J are TRBV7-7 and TRBJ1-4; 9 bases are shared with TRBD1. This CDR3 is built from 15 residues. The V and J ends lost 1 base and 8 bases, in that order; junction bases with no gene match: 5. Germline CDR1 is SSHAT and CDR2 is FNYEAQ (reference sequence). This chain's CDR3 is CASSLGTGDGEKLFF. CDR3 nucleotides: TGTGCCAGCAGCTTAGGGACAGGGGACGGCGAAAAACTGTTTTTT.

This clone has just one count. The chain has TRBV5-4 and TRBJ2-3; a possible D gene is TRBD1 (6 bases). Trimming removed 4 bases at V and 6 bases at J, with 18 bases between. The CDR3 spans 15 residues. CDR1 SGHNT and CDR2 YYREEE come from the germline V gene (reference sequence). The CDR3 spells CASSADRGATDTQYF. CDR3 nucleotide sequence: TGTGCCAGCAGCGCGGACAGAGGGGCAACGGATACGCAGTATTTT. The full variable domain, rest sourced from reference TRBV5-4 and TRBJ2-3, is ETGVTQSPTHLIKTRGQQVTLRCSSQSGHNTVSWYQQALGQGPQFIFQYYREEENGRGNFPPRFSGLQFPNYSSELNVNALELDDSALYLCASSADRGATDTQYFGPGTRLTVL.

The chain recombines TRBV7-2 with TRBJ1-1; 8 bases map to TRBD1. V lost 4 bases to trimming and J lost 3 bases; unmatched junction nucleotides: 4. The CDR3 totals 14 residues. Germline V gives CDR1 SGHTA, CDR2 FQGNSA. The CDR3 sequence: CASSSQGVHTEAFF. CDR3 coding DNA: TGTGCCAGCAGCTCACAGGGGGTCCACACTGAAGCTTTCTTT.

The CDR3 sequence: CASSRDRPSGNTIYF. CDR3 nucleotide sequence: TGTGCCAGCAGCCGGGACAGGCCCTCTGGAAACACCATATATTTT. The rearrangement uses TRBV13 and TRBJ1-3; 8 bases align to TRBD1. V was clipped by 5 bases and J by 0 bases; unmatched bases: 3. This CDR3 is 15 amino acids long. Germline V CDR1 and CDR2: PRHDT, FYEKMQ (reference sequence).

The V call is TRBV19, the J call TRBJ1-2; no clear D. V was pared by 4 bases and J by 2 bases, with 14 bases between. The CDR3 is 15 amino acids. Germline V gene sequence: CDR1 LNHDA, CDR2 SQIVND (reference sequence). CDR3 DNA: TGTGCCAGTAGTAGAGAGGTGGCAGTCAACTATGGCTACACCTTC. Translation gives CASSREVAVNYGYTF.

The chain couples TRBV12-3 or TRBV12-4 to TRBJ2-5; TRBD1 agrees at 8 bases. The CDR3 consists of 13 residues. V shed 2 bases and J 5 bases; nucleotides not matched to a gene: 1. CDR3 DNA sequence: TGTGCCAGCAGTTTAACAGGGGGGGAGACCCAGTACTTC. Amino acid sequence: CASSLTGGETQYF.

The chain employs TRBV7-2 and TRBJ2-1, with 9 bases matching TRBD2. The CDR3 runs 18 residues. V dropped 1 base and J dropped 7; count of bases not matched to a gene: 14. Germline V gene data show CDR1 as SGHTA and CDR2 as FQGNSA. CDR3 sequence (DNA): TGTGCCAGCAGCTTAGGCGAAGCCGGGGGACTAGCCGGAAATGAGCAGTTCTTC. Its translation: CASSLGEAGGLAGNEQFF.